These 27 T cell receptor beta chains were sequenced from one sample in a study of blood T cell repertoires in COVID-19. Assay: immunoSEQ multiplex PCR; the TCRdb copy retains only in-frame clones and omits some. The sample records some 220,000 clones, around 85% being singletons. Sequencing used PBMCs or T cells enriched from blood (not recorded which). The receptor set was obtained from a woman between 40 and 50 years old with acute COVID-19.

The gene calls are TRBV20-1 and TRBJ2-7, with TRBD1 matching 8 bases. Germline V gene data show CDR1 as DFQATT and CDR2 as SNEGSKA (reference sequence). V gave up 3 bases and J gave up 6 bases; unmatched junction bases: 7. CDR3 length: 13 amino acids. In nucleotides, the CDR3 is TGCAGTGCTAGTCCAGGGGGCGCGGGCGAGCAGTACTTC. It yields the protein CSASPGGAGEQYF.

The chain recombines TRBV2 with TRBJ2-2; perhaps TRBD1 as D (5 bases). Germline values: CDR1 SNHLY, CDR2 FYNNEI. The CDR3 is 15 amino acids. Trimming stripped 2 bases from V and 0 bases from J, with 7 bases between. As DNA, the CDR3 is TGTGCCAGCAGTGAAAGCAGGGCGAACACCGGGGAGCTGTTTTTT. Protein sequence: CASSESRANTGELFF.

This clone showed up just once. Other DNA sequences in this sample translate to the same CDR3. The chain carries TRBV6-5 and TRBJ1-1, with a possible D match to TRBD1 (6 bases). The CDR3 spans 13 residues. CDR1 and CDR2 (germline): MNHEY, SVGAGI. With 5 bases removed from V and 0 bases from J, the gap between germline ends came to 7 bases. CDR3 sequence (DNA): TGTGCCAGCAGTAGGACAGTGAACACTGAAGCTTTCTTT. It encodes CASSRTVNTEAFF.

The chain links TRBV18 to TRBJ1-2; 7 nucleotides agree with TRBD1. Unmatched junction bases numbered 6, after V lost 3 bases and J lost 2 bases. Germline values: CDR1 KGHSH, CDR2 LQKENI. The CDR3 loop spans 15 amino acids. Here the CDR3 DNA reads TGTGCCAGCTCACCCGGGACAGTTCAGAACTATGGCTACACCTTC. Protein sequence: CASSPGTVQNYGYTF.

The chain couples TRBV11-2 to TRBJ1-5; TRBD1 matches 7 bases. CDR3 size: 15 residues. CDR1 and CDR2 (germline): SGHAT, FQNNGV. Losses at the gene ends were 4 bases for V and 7 bases for J; bases not matched to a gene: 10. CDR3 region: CASSSQGGRGQPQHF. For the CDR3, the DNA is TGTGCCAGCAGCTCCCAAGGGGGCAGGGGGCAGCCCCAGCATTTT.

The chain links TRBV7-8 to TRBJ2-1; 9 bases match TRBD2. The length of the CDR3 is 15 residues. V lost 7 bases, J lost 0 bases, and 4 bases stayed unmatched. The V gene's germline CDR1 is SGHVS and CDR2 FQNEAQ. The CDR3 loop reads CASTRREGSYNEQFF. The CDR3 DNA sequence: TGTGCCAGCACCCGGCGGGAGGGCTCCTACAATGAGCAGTTCTTC.

V and J are TRBV2 and TRBJ2-7; D might be TRBD2 (5 bases). This CDR3 has 13 residues. Trimming cost V 4 bases and J 6 bases, with 13 bases left between them. The V gene's germline CDR1 is SNHLY and CDR2 FYNNEI. The chain's CDR3 is CASSVGAVLEQYF. CDR3 in DNA: TGTGCCAGCAGTGTCGGAGCGGTACTCGAGCAGTACTTC.

The gene calls are TRBV3-1 (or the pseudogene TRBV3-2) and TRBJ2-7; possible D gene TRBD2, 5 bases. The CDR3 has 14 amino acids. V lost 3 bases and J lost 3, with 12 bases in between. The germline gives CDR1 LGHDT, CDR2 YNNKEL (reference sequence). DNA of the CDR3: TGTGCCAGCAGCCACGCCCGGACTTACTACGAGCAGTACTTC. Residues: CASSHARTYYEQYF.

The chain has TRBV6-5 and TRBJ1-2, with D tentatively TRBD1 (5 bases). V lost 2 bases, J lost 8 bases, and 12 bases lay in between. The CDR3 runs to 13 residues. The germline CDR1 and CDR2 sequences are MNHEY and SVGAGI. The CDR3 sequence: CASSYGGSSGYTF. The CDR3 nucleotides are TGTGCCAGCAGTTACGGGGGGTCCAGCGGCTACACCTTC.

V gene TRBV19 combines with J gene TRBJ2-7; no firm D call. The CDR3 consists of 14 residues. V was trimmed by 1 base and J by 3 bases, leaving 10 bases between them. Germline CDR1 LNHDA, CDR2 SQIVND (reference sequence). The chain's CDR3 is CASSIAPKFYEQYF. CDR3 in DNA: TGTGCCAGTAGTATAGCGCCTAAATTCTACGAGCAGTACTTC.

The V and J genes are TRBV27 and TRBJ1-6; TRBD1 matches at 9 bases. Per the germline V gene, CDR1 is MNHEY and CDR2 is SMNVEV (reference sequence). J gave up 3 bases and V 5 bases, and 5 bases lay outside the gene matches. The length of the CDR3 is 16 residues. DNA for the CDR3: TGTGCCAGCAGTCAAACGGGACAGGGCTATAATTCACCCCTCCACTTT. It is translated as CASSQTGQGYNSPLHF.

The chain employs TRBV5-8 and TRBJ1-3; D remains ambiguous. This CDR3 spans 14 amino acids. V dropped 0 bases and J dropped 1 base, with 5 bases sitting between them. CDR1 is SGHTS, CDR2 YDEGEE, per germline. The CDR3 DNA reads as TGTGCCAGCAGCTTGGGAGGATCTGGAAACACCATATATTTT. Protein sequence: CASSLGGSGNTIYF.

The V and J genes are TRBV6-5 and TRBJ2-1; 7 bases agree with TRBD2. The germline gives CDR1 MNHEY, CDR2 SVGAGI. This CDR3 is 13 amino acids long. V lost 8 bases to trimming and J lost 5 bases; unmatched junction nucleotides: 6. This CDR3 is CASGWGGDNEQFF. CDR3 DNA sequence: TGTGCCAGCGGGTGGGGGGGAGACAATGAGCAGTTCTTC.

V usage is TRBV25-1 and J usage is TRBJ2-1; maybe TRBD2 (5 bases). CDR3 length equals 13 residues. Germline values: CDR1 MGHDK, CDR2 SYGVNS. Trimming stripped 9 bases from V and 0 bases from J, with 9 bases between. DNA of the CDR3: TGTGCCAGTCGAGGGTACTCCTACAATGAGCAGTTCTTC. It is translated as CASRGYSYNEQFF.

The chain recombines TRBV3-1 (or the pseudogene TRBV3-2) with TRBJ2-1, with unresolved D. CDR1 is LGHDT, CDR2 YNNKEL, per germline (reference sequence). The V end lost 4 bases, the J end lost 7 bases, and 11 bases lay between the germline ends. This CDR3 has 13 amino acids. CDR3 protein: CASSLRVENEQFF. The DNA for the CDR3 is TGTGCCAGCAGCCTCCGGGTGGAGAATGAGCAGTTCTTC.

V usage is TRBV2 and J usage is TRBJ2-7; 8 bases match TRBD1. There are 16 residues in the CDR3. J lost 4 bases, V lost 6 bases, and 14 bases had no gene match. The germline gives CDR1 SNHLY, CDR2 FYNNEI. The CDR3 coding sequence is TGTGCCAGCAGCAACGATCGGACAGGGCAATGGTACGAGCAGTACTTC. This gives the protein CASSNDRTGQWYEQYF.

This CDR3 is CASSPGTGSGELFF. The DNA for the CDR3 is TGTGCCAGCAGCCCGGGTACAGGGTCCGGGGAGCTGTTTTTT. This sequence joins TRBV11-2 and TRBJ2-2; possibly TRBD1 for D (6 bases). CDR1 and CDR2 from the germline V gene are SGHAT and FQNNGV. V lost 5 bases and J lost 6, with 13 bases in between. CDR3 length: 14 amino acids.

V usage is TRBV5-1 and J usage is TRBJ2-1, with 14 positions matching TRBD2. Trimming took 7 bases from V and 8 from J; bases not matched to a gene: 5. The CDR3 is made up of 14 amino acids. Germline values: CDR1 SGHRS, CDR2 YFSETQ. The DNA of the CDR3 is TGCGCCAGCCGGTGGGGACTAGCGGGAGATGAGCAGTTCTTC. Protein product: CASRWGLAGDEQFF.

V and J are TRBV6-6 and TRBJ2-3, with 9 bases that match TRBD2. Trimming at V came to 8 bases and at J to 7 bases, leaving 4 bases not matched to a gene. Germline V CDR1 and CDR2: MNHNY, SVGAGI (reference sequence). The CDR3 sequence is 12 residues long. The chain's CDR3 is CASCGGDNTQYF. In DNA, the CDR3 is TGTGCCAGCTGCGGGGGGGATAATACGCAGTATTTT.

The chain carries TRBV9 and TRBJ2-5; D is uncertain. With 7 bases removed from V and 3 bases from J, the gap between germline ends came to 13 bases. The CDR3 consists of 13 residues. The germline V gene encodes CDR1 SGDLS and CDR2 YYNGEE. As DNA, the CDR3 is TGTGCCAGCGGTAGTTTCAACGAAGAGACCCAGTACTTC. It encodes CASGSFNEETQYF.

The rearrangement joins TRBV19 to TRBJ2-3; TRBD2 matches at 11 bases. The CDR3 sequence is 23 residues long. Germline CDR1 and CDR2: LNHDA and SQIVND (reference sequence). Trimming took 2 bases from V and 3 from J; bases not matched to a gene: 25. The CDR3 reads CASSIWASGRLGAGSTYTDTQYF. In nucleotides, the CDR3 is TGTGCCAGTAGTATATGGGCTAGCGGGAGGCTCGGGGCCGGTTCGACATATACAGATACGCAGTATTTT.

The rearrangement uses TRBV29-1 and TRBJ2-6; 10 bases map to TRBD1. This CDR3 is 16 amino acids long. Germline assignment: CDR1 SQVTM and CDR2 ANQGSEA. V trimming: 5 bases; J trimming: 2 bases; junction bases outside the gene matches: 6. The CDR3 loop is CSVRTGGKAGANVLTF. For the CDR3, the DNA is TGCAGCGTTCGGACAGGGGGTAAGGCTGGGGCCAACGTCCTGACTTTC.

The chain links TRBV28 to TRBJ2-1, with D possibly TRBD1 on 5 matching bases. Per germline, CDR1 MDHEN and CDR2 SYDVKM. This CDR3 spans 16 amino acids. With 4 bases removed from V and 4 bases from J, the gap between germline ends came to 17 bases. Written as DNA, the CDR3 is TGTGCCAGCAGTTCGTCAGGGCCCTGGGCTTACAATGAGCAGTTCTTC. Translated, it gives CASSSSGPWAYNEQFF.

The genes are TRBV6-5 and TRBJ1-2, with no clear D. The CDR3 covers 14 residues. Looked up from germline, CDR1 is MNHEY and CDR2 is SVGAGI. Trimming stripped 6 bases from V and 4 bases from J, with 15 bases between. The CDR3 region has the DNA TGTGCCAGCAGCTCTACCGCGGTCGCCTATGGCTACACCTTC. The encoded protein is CASSSTAVAYGYTF.

The chain employs TRBV5-1 and TRBJ1-4, with 7 bases that match TRBD1. Trimming at V came to 0 bases and at J to 4 bases, leaving 6 bases not matched to a gene. The CDR3 is made up of 16 amino acids. Germline CDR1 SGHRS, CDR2 YFSETQ. The chain's CDR3 is CASSLVGRGLNEKLFF. CDR3 coding DNA: TGCGCCAGCAGCTTGGTCGGGAGGGGGCTTAATGAAAAACTGTTTTTT.

J is TRBJ1-6 and V is TRBV7-8, with unresolved D. The CDR3 has 15 residues. Trimming removed 4 bases at V and 5 bases at J, with 12 bases between. CDR1 is SGHVS and CDR2 is FQNEAQ in the germline V gene. CDR3: CASSSTDTHNSPLHF. CDR3 DNA: TGTGCCAGCAGCTCGACCGACACCCATAATTCACCCCTCCACTTT.

The rearrangement joins TRBV9 to TRBJ2-2, with 11 bases lining up with TRBD2. CDR3 length equals 20 residues. V lost 4 bases, J lost 1 base, and 15 bases stayed unmatched. The germline V gene has CDR1 SGDLS and CDR2 YYNGEE. The CDR3 DNA reads TGTGCCAGCAGCCTTCGACAGGTCCCGGGACTAGCGGAGAACACCGGGGAGCTGTTTTTT. Translation: CASSLRQVPGLAENTGELFF.